Sequencing of this T cell receptor beta chain was carried out in a study of blood T cell repertoires in COVID-19. Turning to the study itself: COVID-19 samples, acute and convalescent, were from the United States, Italy and Spain. T cells, B-cell-depleted T cells, or PBMCs supplied cDNA or gDNA.

Original handling: Nucleated cell counts were estimated from reference gene primer amplification. Sequencing was performed with immunoSEQ multiplex PCR; in TCRdb, only in-frame clones are kept and a portion is missing. V, J and clone size were drawn from that table, and D and trimming were deduced from the DNA. The table includes a few hundred thousand clones, 89% detected once. Germline CDR1 reads LGHDT; CDR2 reads YNNKEL (reference sequence). This CDR3 is 12 amino acids long. V was shortened by 0 bases and J by 10 bases, with 7 bases between the two germline ends. The sequenced sample was peripheral blood. The source is a man aged 18 to 29 who had recovered from COVID-19. V gene TRBV3-1 (or the pseudogene TRBV3-2) combines with J gene TRBJ2-1, with D tentatively TRBD2 (6 bases). The DNA for the CDR3 is TGTGCCAGCAGCCAAGAGGGAGGCGAGCAGTTCTTC. This translates into CASSQEGGEQFF.